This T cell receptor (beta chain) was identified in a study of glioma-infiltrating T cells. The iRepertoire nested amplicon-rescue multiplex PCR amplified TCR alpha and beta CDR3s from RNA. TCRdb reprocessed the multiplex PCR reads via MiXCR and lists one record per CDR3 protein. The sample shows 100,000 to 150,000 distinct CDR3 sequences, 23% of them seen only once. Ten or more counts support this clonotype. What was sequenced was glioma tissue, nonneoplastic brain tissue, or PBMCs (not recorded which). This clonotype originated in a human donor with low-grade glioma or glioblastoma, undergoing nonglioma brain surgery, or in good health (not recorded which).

The CDR3 DNA follows: TGTGCCAGCAGCTTCGACGCTGGTGGAAACACCATATATTTT. Protein sequence: CASSFDAGGNTIYF. The V gene is TRBV7-6, the J gene TRBJ1-3, with D uncertain. Trimming took 3 bases from V and 3 from J, leaving 9 bases between them. The CDR3 extends over 14 amino acids. Germline values: CDR1 SGHVS, CDR2 FNYEAQ.